The rows below give T cell receptor beta chains drawn from one sample of a study of beta chain features in type 1 diabetes. Repertoires were generated with immunoSEQ multiplex PCR, while TCRdb's copy carries only in-frame clones and drops some. The sample has approximately 84,000 clones; around 32% are singletons. Sequenced material: stem cell memory CD4+ T cells from blood. The receptors stem from a woman under 30 in good health. The conserved cysteine and the conserved F or W are not part of the CDR3 here. The order of the fields is D gene, V gene, CDR3 protein. The D gene is left open where the match is weak.

>-|TRBV19
ATPRRERTGELF
>TRBD2|TRBV5-4
ASSLALANNEQF
>-|TRBV7-2
ASSFGTGHGYT
>TRBD1|TRBV18
ASSPPKDRAYNEQF
>-|TRBV6-5
ASSYERGTEKLF
>-|TRBV10-3
ATQAGLDGNTIY
>-|TRBV7-9
ASSQGRGNEKLF
>-|TRBV7-3
ASSAGGPNTDTQY
>-|TRBV7-9
ASSFNSNSYEQY
>TRBD2|TRBV5-4
ASSLGLAATYEQY
>-|TRBV5-8
ASSFEQGDSPLH
>TRBD1|TRBV7-7
ASSLETGAEAF
>-|TRBV6-4
ASRTPGSSYEQY
>TRBD1|TRBV10-3
AISGGTGTYEQY
>TRBD1|TRBV5-1
ASSWVDRGREQPQH
>TRBD2|TRBV30
AWSRIIAGGHNEQF
>TRBD2|TRBV5-1
ASSPSLAGQETQY
>-|TRBV7-9
ASSLHTYQPQH
>-|TRBV7-9
ASSLTSGSTRALH
>TRBD1|TRBV25-1
ASSDLRQGAAGANVLT
>TRBD1|TRBV14
ASSQGQVHGAWEQF
>TRBD1|TRBV5-1
ASSLRQGRGEAF
>-|TRBV4-1
ASSQAESYGYT
>-|TRBV11-3
ASSRSHATYNEQF
>TRBD2|TRBV9
ASSPLGGQTQY
>TRBD1|TRBV5-4
ASSLGQGTMNTEAF
>TRBD1|TRBV5-6
ASSFGQGGTEAF
>TRBD1|TRBV27
ASSLYDRASPNEQF
>-|TRBV28
ASSSPYMNTEAF
>-|TRBV6-6
ASNPGDQPQH
>TRBD1|TRBV27
ASSQNRGLEKLF